These T cell receptor beta chains were read from a single sample in a study of vaccination effects on CD4 cells after COVID-19. Measured with immunoSEQ multiplex PCR; TCRdb has only the in-frame clones, and not every one. The table shows 25,000 to 35,000 clones, with 82% occurring only once. Their antigens are not known. The sample consisted of CD4+ T cells from PBMCs cultured with HCoV-NL63 spike peptides, taken after COVID-19 vaccination. These receptors were taken from a human donor who received a COVID-19 vaccine. Some clones in this sample may be carry-over from other donors' samples. CDR3s include the opening cysteine and the closing phenylalanine or tryptophan. A D gene is named only where the DNA matches it firmly.

CDR3aa: CASSYDRGYGELFF; CDR3nt: TGTGCCAGCAGTTACGACAGGGGGTACGGGGAGCTGTTTTTT; v_gene: TRBV6-5; d_gene: TRBD1; j_gene: TRBJ2-2
CDR3aa: CASSVAPTGRYTEAFF; CDR3nt: TGTGCCAGCAGCGTAGCCCCAACCGGACGGTACACTGAAGCTTTCTTT; v_gene: TRBV9; d_gene: NA; j_gene: TRBJ1-1
CDR3aa: CASSLLENTEAFF; CDR3nt: TGTGCCAGCAGTTTACTCGAGAACACTGAAGCTTTCTTT; v_gene: TRBV28; d_gene: NA; j_gene: TRBJ1-1
CDR3aa: CATSDSRAGTDTQYF; CDR3nt: TGTGCCACCAGTGATTCCAGGGCAGGCACAGATACGCAGTATTTT; v_gene: TRBV24-1; d_gene: NA; j_gene: TRBJ2-3
CDR3aa: CASSDGRNTEAFF; CDR3nt: TGTGCCAGCAGTGATGGACGGAACACTGAAGCTTTCTTT; v_gene: TRBV6-1; d_gene: NA; j_gene: TRBJ1-1
CDR3aa: CATSDSGKGFYGYTF; CDR3nt: TGTGCCACCAGTGATTCCGGTAAGGGCTTTTATGGCTACACCTTC; v_gene: TRBV24-1; d_gene: NA; j_gene: TRBJ1-2
CDR3aa: CAISASTDTQYF; CDR3nt: TGTGCCATCAGTGCTAGCACAGATACGCAGTATTTT; v_gene: TRBV10-3; d_gene: NA; j_gene: TRBJ2-3
CDR3aa: CASSLGQDYGYTF; CDR3nt: TGCGCCAGCAGCTTGGGACAGGACTATGGCTACACCTTC; v_gene: TRBV5-1; d_gene: NA; j_gene: TRBJ1-2
CDR3aa: CASSGGAGAFF; CDR3nt: TGTGCCAGCAGTGGGGGGGCCGGAGCTTTCTTT; v_gene: TRBV28; d_gene: NA; j_gene: TRBJ1-1
CDR3aa: CASSFTGTGTDTQYF; CDR3nt: TGTGCCAGCAGCTTCACGGGGACAGGTACAGATACGCAGTATTTT; v_gene: TRBV11-2; d_gene: TRBD1; j_gene: TRBJ2-3
CDR3aa: CASSFDRETEAFF; CDR3nt: TGTGCCAGCAGCTTTGATAGGGAAACTGAAGCTTTCTTT; v_gene: TRBV7-2; d_gene: NA; j_gene: TRBJ1-1
CDR3aa: CASSLGVRVGSGETQYF; CDR3nt: TGCGCCAGCAGCTTGGGGGTCAGGGTCGGTTCGGGTGAGACCCAGTACTTC; v_gene: TRBV5-1; d_gene: NA; j_gene: TRBJ2-5
CDR3aa: CASSLGLGGYTF; CDR3nt: TGTGCCAGCAGCTTAGGTCTGGGGGGCTACACCTTC; v_gene: TRBV7-2; d_gene: NA; j_gene: TRBJ1-2
CDR3aa: CAWRKNTGELFF; CDR3nt: TGTGCCTGGAGAAAGAACACCGGGGAGCTGTTTTTT; v_gene: TRBV30; d_gene: NA; j_gene: TRBJ2-2
CDR3aa: CAGGPGPETEAFF; CDR3nt: TGTGCCGGGGGACCGGGCCCAGAAACTGAAGCTTTCTTT; v_gene: TRBV12-3/TRBV12-4; d_gene: NA; j_gene: TRBJ1-1